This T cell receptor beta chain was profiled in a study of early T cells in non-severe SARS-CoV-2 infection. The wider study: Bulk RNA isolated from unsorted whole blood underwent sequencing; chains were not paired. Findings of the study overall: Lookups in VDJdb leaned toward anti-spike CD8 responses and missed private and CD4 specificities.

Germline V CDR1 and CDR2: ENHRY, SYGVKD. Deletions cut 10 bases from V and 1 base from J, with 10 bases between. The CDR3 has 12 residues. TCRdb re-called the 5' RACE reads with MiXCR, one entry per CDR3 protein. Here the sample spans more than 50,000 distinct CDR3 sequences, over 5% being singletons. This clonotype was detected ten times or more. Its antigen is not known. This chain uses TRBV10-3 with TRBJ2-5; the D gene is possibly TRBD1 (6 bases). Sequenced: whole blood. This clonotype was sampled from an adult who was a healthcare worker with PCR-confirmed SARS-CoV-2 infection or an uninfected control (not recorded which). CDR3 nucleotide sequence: TGTGCCACCCGGGACACCCAAGAGACCCAGTACTTC. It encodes CATRDTQETQYF.